This T cell receptor beta chain came from a study of T-cell reconstitution after alpha-beta-depleted transplantation in children. Whole-study findings and limits: It was reported that alpha-beta T cells came from several hundred expanded graft clones (about two months after transplant). The main origin of T-cell counts and diversity one year after transplant was newly produced T cells. For some patients, TCRbeta diversity was high at day 60 because of recipient T cells and thymic progenitors that survived.

This clonotype showed up many times. Its antigen remains unidentified. A TCRbeta library incorporating unique molecular identifiers was prepared. MiXCR, run by TCRdb on the PCR reads, gives a single entry per CDR3 protein. Counted here are roughly 250,000 distinct CDR3 sequences, 6.5% to 9% occurring once; the ten biggest clones make up 5% to 7%. The origin of this receptor is a male patient aged 10 to 17 who had a stem cell transplant for acute lymphoblastic leukemia, so the T cells may come from the graft donor. The sample was PBMCs, mostly from graft donor cells, taken 180 days after TCRalphabeta/CD19-depleted stem cell transplant.

CDR3: CASFRTGRETQYF. The CDR3 DNA reads TGTGCCAGCTTCCGGACAGGGCGAGAGACCCAGTACTTC. The chain couples TRBV7-9 to TRBJ2-5; 8 positions agree with TRBD1. This CDR3 is 13 amino acids long. V trimming: 8 bases; J trimming: 4 bases; junction bases outside the gene matches: 6. Germline CDR1 and CDR2: SEHNR and FQNEAQ (reference sequence).